This T cell receptor (beta chain) was sequenced during a study of control samples from healthy donors and cancer patients. The length of the CDR3 is 16 residues. Trimming removed 0 bases from V and 3 bases from J, with 14 bases in between. The germline V gene has CDR1 MNHNY and CDR2 SVGAGI (reference sequence). Libraries were prepared by immunoSEQ multiplex PCR; TCRdb keeps only in-frame clonotypes and omits some of them. The profile shows under 150,000 clones, about 95% of them singletons. Source material: blood. This clonotype was sampled from a man aged 25-40 years in good health. V gene TRBV6-6 combines with J gene TRBJ1-2; no definite D call. CDR3: CASSYSLSPEYYGYTF. CDR3 sequence (DNA): TGTGCCAGCAGTTACTCGTTATCACCTGAGTACTATGGCTACACCTTC.